The 10 T cell receptor beta chains in this list originate from one sample, sequenced in a study of T cells after yellow fever vaccination. From the 5' RACE reads, TCRdb called clonotypes with MiXCR, one entry per CDR3 protein. The sample has hundreds of thousands of distinct CDR3 sequences, 11% seen once. Specimen: PBMCs, collected on the day of the first yellow fever vaccination. The receptors come from a man aged 18 to 30 who received the YFV17D yellow fever vaccine.

This chain uses TRBV2 with TRBJ2-5, with 7 bases aligning to TRBD1. J gave up 4 bases and V 6 bases, and 11 bases lay outside the gene matches. The length of the CDR3 is 15 residues. Germline CDR1 is SNHLY and CDR2 is FYNNEI. The chain's CDR3 is CASSGDRVGGETQYF. CDR3 nucleotide sequence: TGTGCCAGCAGCGGAGACAGGGTAGGAGGAGAGACCCAGTACTTC.

This clonotype has more than one count but fewer than ten. The chain uses TRBV5-1 and TRBJ2-1; possibly TRBD2 for D (6 bases). This CDR3 spans 15 amino acids. Trimming cost V 2 bases and J 7 bases, with 16 bases left between them. From germline, CDR1 is SGHRS and CDR2 YFSETQ. The CDR3 loop reads CASSLNGGPINEQFF. CDR3 in DNA: TGCGCCAGCAGCTTAAACGGGGGACCGATAAATGAGCAGTTCTTC.

This clonotype has only a few counts. The rearrangement joins TRBV4-1 to TRBJ2-5, with D unclear. Germline CDR1 MGHRA, CDR2 YSYEKL. Trimming stripped 5 bases from V and 4 bases from J, with 14 bases between. The CDR3 has 14 residues. The CDR3 sequence: CASSRQGTTETQYF. The CDR3 DNA follows: TGCGCCAGCAGCAGGCAAGGAACCACAGAGACCCAGTACTTC.

This clonotype was seen a handful of times. The V gene is TRBV7-9, the J gene TRBJ1-3; D unresolved. Trimming took off 7 bases at V and 0 bases at J, with 4 bases between the two ends. CDR3 length equals 12 residues. From germline, CDR1 is SEHNR and CDR2 FQNEAQ (reference sequence). CDR3 nucleotide sequence: TGTGCCAGCACAGACTCTGGAAACACCATATATTTT. Translated, it gives CASTDSGNTIYF.

This clonotype came up a few times. The chain carries TRBV7-2 and TRBJ1-2; 8 bases align to TRBD1. This CDR3 has 14 residues. J was trimmed by 3 bases and V by 6 bases; bases with no gene match: 6. Per the germline V gene, CDR1 is SGHTA and CDR2 is FQGNSA. CDR3 residues: CASSRGQGDYGYTF. CDR3 in DNA: TGTGCCAGCAGTCGAGGACAGGGTGACTATGGCTACACCTTC.

The sample holds many counts of this clonotype. V and J are TRBV15 and TRBJ2-5; D is perhaps TRBD1 (5 bases). Germline V gene sequence: CDR1 LNHNV, CDR2 YYDKDF (reference sequence). Trimming stripped 0 bases from V and 7 bases from J, with 6 bases between. The CDR3 covers 12 residues. CDR3 coding DNA: TGTGCCACCAGCAGAGATCAGGGGACCCAGTACTTC. Amino acid sequence: CATSRDQGTQYF.

This clonotype occurred a few times. V usage is TRBV5-1 and J usage is TRBJ2-7; D possibly matches TRBD1 or TRBD2 (5 bases each). Germline V CDR1 and CDR2: SGHRS, YFSETQ. V shed 7 bases and J shed 2 bases, with 16 bases lying between them. The CDR3 is made up of 14 amino acids. CDR3 amino acids: CASGSGTSTYEQYF. The DNA for the CDR3 is TGCGCCAGCGGCTCCGGGACCTCCACCTACGAGCAGTACTTC.

This clonotype has just a few counts. The J gene is TRBJ2-5, the V gene TRBV12-3 or TRBV12-4; TRBD1 matches at 7 bases. CDR3 length equals 13 residues. J was trimmed by 5 bases and V by 6 bases; bases with no gene match: 6. CDR3 nucleotide sequence: TGTGCCAGCAGCGGACAGGTGGGGGAGACCCAGTACTTC. Translation gives CASSGQVGETQYF.

The J gene is TRBJ2-3, the V gene TRBV10-3, with a weak D call TRBD2 (7 bases). V lost 10 bases and J 6 bases, leaving 20 bases between the germline ends. Germline CDR1 is ENHRY and CDR2 is SYGVKD. The CDR3 totals 14 residues. The CDR3 reads CATRGGGLRDTQYF. CDR3 nucleotide sequence: TGTGCCACCCGGGGCGGGGGCCTCCGTGATACGCAGTATTTT.

This clonotype has just a few counts. This chain connects TRBV20-1 to TRBJ2-3; 9 bases fit TRBD2. Trimming cost V 6 bases and J 1 base; bases outside gene matches: 5. This CDR3 has 14 amino acids. Germline values: CDR1 DFQATT, CDR2 SNEGSKA (reference sequence). CDR3 nucleotides: TGCAGTGCCGGTAGCGGGGGACGCACAGATACGCAGTATTTT. Its protein is CSAGSGGRTDTQYF.